The present entry profiles one TCR beta chain with its context. This specimen belongs to a study of shared T cell receptors in the human thymus. The assay was immunoSEQ multiplex PCR, and TCRdb's table has in-frame clones only and misses some. This sample has some 700,000 clones; over 75% occur once, and the top ten carry 0.008% to 0.011%. The CDR3 contains 16 residues. The germline CDR1 and CDR2 sequences are LNHNV and YYDKDF (reference sequence). V was shortened by 4 bases and J by 2 bases, with 18 bases between the two germline ends. This sample also appeared in a second study, on human thymus T cells. That paper states: The donors were infants in Finland with congenital heart defects, otherwise immunologically healthy. From resections taken during corrective heart surgery, the thymus tissue was obtained. Highly overlapping thymic repertoires in unrelated individuals were reported by related research.

This TCR came from a girl less than two years old with a congenital heart defect. The sequencing input was thymocytes. The gene calls are TRBV15 and TRBJ2-7, with D perhaps TRBD2 (5 bases). Here the CDR3 reads CATSKKSGDGAYEQYF. The CDR3 bases are TGTGCCACCAGCAAAAAAAGCGGTGATGGGGCCTACGAGCAGTACTTC.